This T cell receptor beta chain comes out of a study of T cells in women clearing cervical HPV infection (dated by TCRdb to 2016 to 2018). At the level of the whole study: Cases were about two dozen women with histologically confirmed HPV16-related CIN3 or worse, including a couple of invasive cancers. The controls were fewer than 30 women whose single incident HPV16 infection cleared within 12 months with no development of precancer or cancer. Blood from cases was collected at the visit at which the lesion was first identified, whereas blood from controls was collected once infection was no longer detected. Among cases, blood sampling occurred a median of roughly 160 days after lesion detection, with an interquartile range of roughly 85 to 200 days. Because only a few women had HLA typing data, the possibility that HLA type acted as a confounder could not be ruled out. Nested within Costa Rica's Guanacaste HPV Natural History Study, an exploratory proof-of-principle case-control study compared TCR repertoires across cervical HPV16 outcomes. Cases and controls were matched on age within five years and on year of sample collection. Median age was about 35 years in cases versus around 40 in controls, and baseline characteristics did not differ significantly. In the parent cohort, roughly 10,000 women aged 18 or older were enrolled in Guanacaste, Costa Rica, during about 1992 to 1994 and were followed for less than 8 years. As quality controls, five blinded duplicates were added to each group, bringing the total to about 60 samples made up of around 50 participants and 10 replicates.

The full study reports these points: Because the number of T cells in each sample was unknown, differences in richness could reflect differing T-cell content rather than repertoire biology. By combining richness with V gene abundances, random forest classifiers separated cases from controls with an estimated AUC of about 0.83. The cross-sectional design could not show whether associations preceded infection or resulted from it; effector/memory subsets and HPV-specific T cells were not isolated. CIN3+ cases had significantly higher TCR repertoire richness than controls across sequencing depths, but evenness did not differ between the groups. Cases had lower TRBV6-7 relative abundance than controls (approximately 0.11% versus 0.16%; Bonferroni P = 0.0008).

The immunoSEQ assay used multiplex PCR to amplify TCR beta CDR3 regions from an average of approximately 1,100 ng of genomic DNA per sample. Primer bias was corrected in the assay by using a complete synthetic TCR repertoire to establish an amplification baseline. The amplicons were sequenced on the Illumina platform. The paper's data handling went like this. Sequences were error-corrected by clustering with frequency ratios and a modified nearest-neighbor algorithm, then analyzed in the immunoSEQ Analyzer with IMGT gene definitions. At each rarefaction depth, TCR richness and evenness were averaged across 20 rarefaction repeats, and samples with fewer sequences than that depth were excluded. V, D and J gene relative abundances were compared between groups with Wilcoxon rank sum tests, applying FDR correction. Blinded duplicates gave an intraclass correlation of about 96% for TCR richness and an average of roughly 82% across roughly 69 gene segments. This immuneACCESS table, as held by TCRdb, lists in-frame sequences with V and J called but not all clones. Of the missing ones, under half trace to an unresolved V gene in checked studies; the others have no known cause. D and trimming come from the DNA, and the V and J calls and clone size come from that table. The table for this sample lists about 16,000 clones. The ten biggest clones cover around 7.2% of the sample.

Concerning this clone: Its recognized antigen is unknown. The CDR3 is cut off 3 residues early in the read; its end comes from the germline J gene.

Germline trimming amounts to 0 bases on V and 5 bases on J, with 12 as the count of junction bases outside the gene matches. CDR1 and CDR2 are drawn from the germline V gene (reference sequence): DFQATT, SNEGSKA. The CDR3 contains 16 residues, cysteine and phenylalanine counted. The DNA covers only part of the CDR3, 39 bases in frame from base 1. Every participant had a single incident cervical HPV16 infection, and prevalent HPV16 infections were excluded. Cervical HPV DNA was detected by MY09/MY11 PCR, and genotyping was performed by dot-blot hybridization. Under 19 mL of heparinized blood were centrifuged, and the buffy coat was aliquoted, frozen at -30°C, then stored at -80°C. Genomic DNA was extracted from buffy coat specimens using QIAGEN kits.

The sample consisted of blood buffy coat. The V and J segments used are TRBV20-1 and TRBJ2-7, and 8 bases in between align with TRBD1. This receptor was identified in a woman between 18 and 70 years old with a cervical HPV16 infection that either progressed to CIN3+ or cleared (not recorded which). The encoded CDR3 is CSARDRSGQGPHEQYF. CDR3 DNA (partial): TGCAGTGCTAGAGATCGTAGCGGACAGGGCCCCCACGAG.